The text below deals with one TCR beta chain. Antigen unknown. This sample was taken from a study of cytomegalovirus exposure and HLA in healthy donors. The study's findings and limits: Reports showed the classifier diagnosing cytomegalovirus status with high specificity and sensitivity. Analyzed later, most CMV-associated TCR beta chains appeared HLA-restricted. A later analysis linked 15,000 to 20,000 TCR beta sequences to HLA alleles at 0.05 false discovery rate.

Trimming took 4 bases from V and 7 from J, leaving 17 bases between them. Germline CDR1 MNHEY, CDR2 SVGAGI. The CDR3 is 15 residues long. Researchers ran the PCR with 60 Vbeta and 13 Jbeta primers. Repertoires were generated with immunoSEQ multiplex PCR, while TCRdb's copy carries only in-frame clones and drops some. The sample has 200,000 or so clones; 70% to 85% are singletons. The chain carries TRBV6-5 and TRBJ2-1; weak D call: TRBD1 (6 bases). This sequence was found in a girl aged 2 to 9 in good health and CMV-seronegative. Source material: PBMCs. CDR3 in amino acids: CASSLQGIARNEQFF. CDR3 nucleotide sequence: TGTGCCAGCAGTTTACAGGGAATCGCGCGAAATGAGCAGTTCTTC.